The next 3 T cell receptor beta chains were all read from a single sample in a study of T cell changes during pregnancy in multiple sclerosis. The method was immunoSEQ multiplex PCR; TCRdb's version includes in-frame clones alone and lacks a portion of them. The sample lists tens of thousands of clones; roughly 92% were seen once. This material consisted of peripheral blood, taken after pregnancy. Receptors originate from a female donor with multiple sclerosis, enrolled in a pregnancy study.

V gene TRBV7-2 combines with J gene TRBJ2-7; 11 bases are shared with TRBD2. Per the germline V gene, CDR1 is SGHTA and CDR2 is FQGNSA. J lost 7 bases, V lost 4 bases, and 6 bases had no gene match. CDR3 size: 14 residues. CDR3 sequence (DNA): TGTGCCAGCAGCTGGGGACTAGCGGTGGAGGAGCAGTACTTC. This sequence encodes CASSWGLAVEEQYF.

This clone came up a few times. Written as DNA, the CDR3 is TGTGCCAGCAGCCCGGAAGGAGCGAACACTGAAGCTTTCTTT. Its protein product is CASSPEGANTEAFF. The chain joins TRBV4-2 to TRBJ1-1; D unclear. Trimming shortened V by 4 bases and J by 1 base, and 10 bases separated the two germline ends. The germline V gene has CDR1 LGHNA and CDR2 YNFKEQ. This CDR3 has 14 amino acids.

The chain joins TRBV7-2 to TRBJ2-3; D may be TRBD1 (6 bases). Looked up from germline, CDR1 is SGHTA and CDR2 is FQGNSA. V lost 3 bases to trimming and J lost 6 bases, with 10 bases between them. CDR3 length equals 13 residues. The CDR3 DNA reads TGTGCCAGCAGCTTCACAGGGTGGGATACGCAGTATTTT. Its translation: CASSFTGWDTQYF.